These 24 T cell receptor beta chains were all obtained from the same sample, sequenced in a study of long-term antiretroviral therapy in people with HIV (dated 2022 in TCRdb). The immunoSEQ hsTCRB v3.0 assay was used at survey level resolution to sequence the TRB variable region. TCRdb limited this immuneACCESS table to in-frame rearrangements with V and J called. A share of clones is missing; checked studies link under half to unresolved V genes, and the rest is unexplained. Counted in this sample were approximately 11,000 clones; 81% of them appeared once. The ten largest clonotypes hold about 18% of the sample. This specimen consisted of unsorted PBMCs, obtained 1.8 years after starting antiretroviral therapy. The receptors derive from a man aged 40-55 years with HIV.

The V gene is TRBV4-3, the J gene TRBJ2-5; TRBD2 aligns across 12 bases. Germline CDR1 reads LGHNA; CDR2 reads YSLEER. This CDR3 comprises 17 residues. With 0 bases clipped from V and 7 bases from J, the junction kept 9 bases outside the gene matches. CDR3 region: CASSQDSLAGGLGTQYF. The CDR3 DNA reads TGCGCCAGCAGCCAAGACTCGCTAGCGGGAGGGCTCGGGACCCAGTACTTC.

This rearrangement joins TRBV7-9 to TRBJ1-2; D ambiguous. V dropped 4 bases and J dropped 6 bases, with 15 bases sitting between them. The CDR3 sequence is 14 residues long. Germline V gene data show CDR1 as SEHNR and CDR2 as FQNEAQ (reference sequence). As DNA, the CDR3 is TGTGCCAGCAGCTCGGAGGACGGATGGAATGGCTACACCTTC. It yields the protein CASSSEDGWNGYTF.

The gene calls are TRBV5-1 and TRBJ2-2; 12 bases fit TRBD2. Per germline, CDR1 SGHRS and CDR2 YFSETQ. Unmatched junction bases numbered 7, after V lost 4 bases and J lost 0 bases. This CDR3 comprises 18 residues. The CDR3 nucleotides are TGCGCCAGCAGCACCGGACTAGCGGGAAGATCGAACACCGGGGAGCTGTTTTTT. Translated, it gives CASSTGLAGRSNTGELFF. The full variable domain, in which reference TRBV5-1 and TRBJ2-2 provide the parts outside the CDR3, is KAGVTQTPRYLIKTRGQQVTLSCSPISGHRSVSWYQQTPGQGLQFLFEYFSETQRNKGNFPGRFSGRQFSNSRSEMNVSTLELGDSALYLCASSTGLAGRSNTGELFFGEGSRLTVL.

This chain uses TRBV5-1 with TRBJ2-7; no clear D gene. Trimming removed 4 bases at V and 6 bases at J, with 8 bases between. CDR1 and CDR2 from the germline V gene are SGHRS and YFSETQ. This CDR3 is built from 11 residues. CDR3 sequence (DNA): TGCGCCAGCAGCAGTGGCACCGAGCAGTACTTC. As protein: CASSSGTEQYF.

The gene calls are TRBV28 and TRBJ1-1, with D unresolved. The V gene's germline CDR1 is MDHEN and CDR2 SYDVKM. With 6 bases removed from V and 3 bases from J, the gap between germline ends came to 5 bases. The CDR3 totals 11 residues. The CDR3 spells CASSSYTEAFF. The CDR3 DNA follows: TGTGCCAGCAGCTCGTACACTGAAGCTTTCTTT.

The chain couples TRBV18 to TRBJ1-1, with D possibly matching TRBD1 (5 bases). Between the trimmed V and J ends, which lost 0 bases and 4 bases, there was a span of 12 bases. The CDR3 runs to 15 residues. The germline V gene has CDR1 KGHSH and CDR2 LQKENI. This chain's CDR3 is CASSPPTGESTEAFF. The DNA for the CDR3 is TGTGCCAGCTCACCACCTACGGGGGAGTCCACTGAAGCTTTCTTT.

The genes are TRBV7-8 and TRBJ1-2; 7 nucleotides align to TRBD1. This CDR3 comprises 13 residues. Unmatched junction bases numbered 4, after V lost 5 bases and J lost 4 bases. Germline V gives CDR1 SGHVS, CDR2 FQNEAQ. CDR3 sequence: CASSGTEFYGYTF. The CDR3 DNA sequence: TGTGCCAGCAGCGGGACAGAGTTCTATGGCTACACCTTC.

This sequence joins TRBV7-9 and TRBJ2-1; D is unclear. Trimming pared 1 base from V and 5 bases from J, leaving 6 bases between. CDR3 length equals 13 residues. Germline CDR1 and CDR2: SEHNR and FQNEAQ (reference sequence). CDR3 in amino acids: CASSLVWDNEQFF. The DNA for the CDR3 is TGTGCCAGCAGCTTAGTTTGGGACAATGAGCAGTTCTTC. Full variable domain (outside the CDR3, taken from reference TRBV7-9 and TRBJ2-1): DTGVSQNPRHKITKRGQNVTFRCDPISEHNRLYWYRQTLGQGPEFLTYFQNEAQLEKSRLLSDRFSAERPKGSFSTLEIQRTEQGDSAMYLCASSLVWDNEQFFGPGTRLTVL.

This chain joins TRBV10-3 and TRBJ1-4; D is possibly TRBD1 (5 bases). The V gene's germline CDR1 is ENHRY and CDR2 SYGVKD. This CDR3 is 14 amino acids long. Trimming shortened V by 10 bases and J by 5 bases, and 17 bases separated the two germline ends. This CDR3 reads CATREVGENEKLFF. In nucleotides, the CDR3 is TGTGCCACCAGGGAGGTAGGGGAGAATGAAAAACTGTTTTTT.

This chain uses TRBV5-1 with TRBJ2-3; 11 nucleotides line up with TRBD2. This CDR3 spans 16 amino acids. V shed 3 bases, J shed 5 bases, and the junction held 8 bases outside the gene matches. Looked up from germline, CDR1 is SGHRS and CDR2 is YFSETQ. CDR3 nucleotide sequence: TGCGCCAGCAGCTCCCGGACTAGCGGGTTTAGAGATACGCAGTATTTT. Its protein product is CASSSRTSGFRDTQYF.

The chain carries TRBV6-6 and TRBJ2-7; TRBD2 might be the D (6 bases). With 6 bases removed from V and 3 bases from J, the gap between germline ends came to 15 bases. CDR1 is MNHNY, CDR2 SVGAGI, per germline (reference sequence). There are 14 residues in the CDR3. As DNA, the CDR3 is TGTGCCAGCAGATTAGTCGGGAGAGACTACGAGCAGTACTTC. Protein sequence: CASRLVGRDYEQYF.

CDR3 protein: CASRLRGSYEQYF. DNA of the CDR3: TGTGCCAGTAGACTCAGGGGGTCCTACGAGCAGTACTTC. The gene calls are TRBV19 and TRBJ2-7, with 7 bases identical to TRBD1. The CDR3 consists of 13 residues. Germline V gene data show CDR1 as LNHDA and CDR2 as SQIVND (reference sequence). J was trimmed by 1 base and V by 6 bases; bases with no gene match: 3.

The rearrangement links TRBV28 to TRBJ2-2; D gene ambiguous. Trimming removed 7 bases at V and 7 bases at J, with 7 bases between. Germline V gene data show CDR1 as MDHEN and CDR2 as SYDVKM. This CDR3 has 11 amino acids. The CDR3 is CASNKNGELFF. The CDR3 DNA follows: TGTGCCAGCAATAAGAACGGGGAGCTGTTTTTT.

This chain joins TRBV11-3 and TRBJ2-2; D unclear. V dropped 5 bases and J dropped 3 bases, with 7 bases sitting between them. The length of the CDR3 is 13 residues. CDR1 SGHNT and CDR2 YENEEA come from the germline V gene. CDR3 bases: TGTGCCAGCAGCCTGGGCGACACCGGGGAGCTGTTTTTT. Translated: CASSLGDTGELFF.

The CDR3 region is CASVRGGATYNEQFF. CDR3 in DNA: TGTGCCAGCGTCCGCGGGGGGGCTACCTACAATGAGCAGTTCTTC. This chain connects TRBV28 to TRBJ2-1, with 9 bases lining up with TRBD2. Per the germline V gene, CDR1 is MDHEN and CDR2 is SYDVKM. With V trimmed by 8 bases and J by 2 bases, 7 bases remained unmatched. The CDR3 length is 15 residues.

Within the sample, this clone is medium-sized. The chain uses TRBV5-1 and TRBJ2-5; 8 bases are a match to TRBD2. Germline-derived CDR1 and CDR2 are SGHRS and YFSETQ. The CDR3 has 17 residues. Germline trimming cut 4 bases from V and 2 bases from J; bases unmatched to any gene: 13. DNA of the CDR3: TGCGCCAGCAGCCCCCAGGGGAGCGGGAGCCTGCAAGAGACCCAGTACTTC. Protein sequence: CASSPQGSGSLQETQYF.

This chain uses TRBV5-1 with TRBJ2-7, with D uncertain. The germline V gene encodes CDR1 SGHRS and CDR2 YFSETQ. Trimming pared 4 bases from V and 3 bases from J, leaving 11 bases between. CDR3 size: 13 residues. The CDR3 protein is CASSRTLFYEQYF. DNA for the CDR3: TGCGCCAGCAGCCGGACCCTTTTCTACGAGCAGTACTTC. The whole variable domain, remainder taken from reference TRBV5-1 and TRBJ2-7, is KAGVTQTPRYLIKTRGQQVTLSCSPISGHRSVSWYQQTPGQGLQFLFEYFSETQRNKGNFPGRFSGRQFSNSRSEMNVSTLELGDSALYLCASSRTLFYEQYFGPGTRLTVT.

The rearrangement uses TRBV19 and TRBJ1-5; possibly TRBD1 for D (5 bases). In germline, CDR1 is LNHDA, CDR2 SQIVND (reference sequence). The V gene lost 4 bases and the J gene lost 2 bases, with 15 bases spanning the gap. CDR3 length: 16 amino acids. The DNA of the CDR3 is TGTGCCAGTAGTACACCCAAGGGGCCCGGCAATCAGCCCCAGCATTTT. This translates into CASSTPKGPGNQPQHF. The variable domain in full, with the rest retrieved from reference TRBV19 and TRBJ1-5, is DGGITQSPKYLFRKEGQNVTLSCEQNLNHDAMYWYRQDPGQGLRLIYYSQIVNDFQKGDIAEGYSVSREKKESFPLTVTSAQKNPTAFYLCASSTPKGPGNQPQHFGDGTRLSIL.

The chain carries TRBV27 and TRBJ2-2, with TRBD2 matching over 8 bases. Germline CDR1 reads MNHEY; CDR2 reads SMNVEV (reference sequence). The CDR3 runs to 16 residues. The J segment lost 0 bases and the V segment lost 6 bases, leaving 6 bases of the junction unmatched. As DNA, the CDR3 is TGTGCCAGCAGCCATACTAGCGGTACGAACACCGGGGAGCTGTTTTTT. Translating it yields CASSHTSGTNTGELFF.

V is TRBV30 and J is TRBJ2-2, with unresolved D. Germline CDR1 reads GTSNPN; CDR2 reads SVGIG (reference sequence). The CDR3 covers 11 residues. Trimming took off 6 bases at V and 2 bases at J, with 4 bases between the two ends. The CDR3 nucleotides read TGTGCCTGTCAAAACACCGGGGAGCTGTTTTTT. Amino acid sequence: CACQNTGELFF.

This rearrangement joins TRBV18 to TRBJ2-1; the D is unclear. The V and J ends lost 3 bases and 5 bases respectively, with 14 bases between them. This CDR3 is 15 amino acids long. In germline, CDR1 is KGHSH, CDR2 LQKENI. The CDR3 loop reads CASSPQRNSDNEQFF. CDR3 bases: TGTGCCAGCTCACCGCAACGGAATTCCGACAATGAGCAGTTCTTC.

This chain uses TRBV15 with TRBJ2-2, with unresolved D. Trimming shortened V by 4 bases and J by 4 bases, and 7 bases separated the two germline ends. In germline, CDR1 is LNHNV, CDR2 YYDKDF (reference sequence). CDR3 length: 13 amino acids. The CDR3 coding sequence is TGTGCCACCAGCAAAGAGCCCACCGGGGAGCTGTTTTTT. It yields the protein CATSKEPTGELFF. The full variable domain, completed using reference TRBV15 and TRBJ2-2, is DAMVIQNPRYQVTQFGKPVTLSCSQTLNHNVMYWYQQKSSQAPKLLFHYYDKDFNNEADTPDNFQSRRPNTSFCFLDIRSPGLGDTAMYLCATSKEPTGELFFGEGSRLTVL.

The chain couples TRBV28 to TRBJ2-3; D call uncertain. This CDR3 has 14 amino acids. Germline V gene lookup returns CDR1 MDHEN and CDR2 SYDVKM. The germline V and J ends were trimmed by 4 bases and 8 bases, with 16 bases remaining between them. The CDR3 nucleotides are TGTGCCAGCAGTTCAACCCCCGGTCTCACTACGCAGTATTTT. It encodes CASSSTPGLTTQYF. The whole variable domain, filled in from reference TRBV28 and TRBJ2-3, reads DVKVTQSSRYLVKRTGEKVFLECVQDMDHENMFWYRQDPGLGLRLIYFSYDVKMKEKGDIPEGYSVSREKKERFSLILESASTNQTSMYLCASSSTPGLTTQYFGPGTRLTVL.

The gene calls are TRBV10-3 and TRBJ2-7; possible D gene TRBD1, 8 bases. This CDR3 has 14 residues. V dropped 6 bases and J dropped 3 bases, with 15 bases sitting between them. The germline V gene encodes CDR1 ENHRY and CDR2 SYGVKD. DNA of the CDR3: TGTGCCATCAGCCCAACAGGGGGGGACTACGAGCAGTACTTC. It yields the protein CAISPTGGDYEQYF.